Below are 3 T cell receptor beta chains sequenced from a single sample in a study of identical twins. One entry per CDR3 protein, called by TCRdb with MiXCR from the 5' RACE reads. The data contain about 240,000 distinct CDR3 sequences, under 12% of them seen just once; the ten biggest clones take up roughly 10%. The source material was memory T cells sorted from blood. The source is a man aged 50 or older in good health.

The rearrangement uses TRBV7-2 and TRBJ2-1, with 8 bases that match TRBD2. Germline CDR1 is SGHTA and CDR2 is FQGNSA. The J segment lost 9 bases and the V segment lost 0 bases, leaving 10 bases of the junction unmatched. The CDR3 sequence is 16 residues long. The CDR3 region has the DNA TGTGCCAGCAGCTTAGCGCGCCCGCGGGAGGCAGGTGAGCAGTTCTTC. This encodes CASSLARPREAGEQFF. Full variable domain (missing parts from reference TRBV7-2 and TRBJ2-1): GAGVSQSPSNKVTEKGKDVELRCDPISGHTALYWYRQSLGQGLEFLIYFQGNSAPDKSGLPSDRFSAERTGGSVSTLTIQRTQQEDSAVYLCASSLARPREAGEQFFGPGTRLTVL.

This clonotype was recorded only once. The rearrangement links TRBV18 to TRBJ1-5; the match to TRBD1 covers 9 bases. CDR1 and CDR2 from the germline V gene are KGHSH and LQKENI. There are 13 residues in the CDR3. V dropped 5 bases and J dropped 7; count of bases not matched to a gene: 3. The CDR3 region is CASSRDREQPQHF. CDR3 in DNA: TGTGCCAGCTCAAGGGACAGGGAACAGCCCCAGCATTTT.

This clonotype was seen a handful of times. The chain employs TRBV3-1 and TRBJ1-2; D is perhaps TRBD1 (6 bases). Trimming took 1 base from V and 1 from J, leaving 13 bases between them. Germline CDR1 reads LGHDT; CDR2 reads YNNKEL (reference sequence). The CDR3 contains 16 residues. CDR3 residues: CASSQAGGADNYGYTF. The CDR3 DNA reads as TGTGCCAGCAGCCAAGCCGGGGGGGCAGATAACTATGGCTACACCTTC.